The T cell receptor beta chain described here comes from a study of cytomegalovirus exposure and HLA in healthy donors. Here immunoSEQ multiplex PCR was the method, and the copy in TCRdb shows in-frame clones only, minus some. The sample consists of 160,000 or so clones, approximately 86% of them appearing once. CDR3 length: 18 amino acids. The V gene end was trimmed by 4 bases and the J gene end by 7 bases; junction bases not matched to a gene: 15. Germline V gives CDR1 SGDLS, CDR2 YYNGEE. Whole-study results and caveats: Rare sequences made up most TCRs, while some public TCRs were found in many donors.

To note about this clone: Its antigen remains unknown.

The donors formed part of the roughly 120-subject validation cohort, distinct from the 666-subject first cohort. Source material: PBMCs. The V gene is TRBV9, the J gene TRBJ1-3; 12 positions match TRBD1. The clonotype originates from a man aged 18 to 29 in good health and CMV-seropositive. The CDR3 loop is CASSPGTGGYSGWNTIYF. As DNA, the CDR3 is TGTGCCAGCAGCCCCGGGACAGGGGGCTATTCGGGATGGAACACCATATATTTT. The full variable domain, rest sourced from reference TRBV9 and TRBJ1-3, is DSGVTQTPKHLITATGQRVTLRCSPRSGDLSVYWYQQSLDQGLQFLIQYYNGEERAKGNILERFSAQQFPDLHSELNLSSLELGDSALYFCASSPGTGGYSGWNTIYFGEGSWLTVV.